One sample yielded the 20 T cell receptor beta chains listed below, sequenced in a study of T cell responses to AZD1222 COVID-19 vaccine. TCRdb's table, derived via immunoSEQ multiplex PCR, lists solely in-frame clones and lacks some. The data hold fewer than 35,000 clones, with approximately 93% observed a single time. The source material was peripheral blood, sampled on day 0 of AZD1222 vaccination. Receptors originate from an adult in good health.

This chain joins TRBV7-9 and TRBJ1-1, with 8 bases matching TRBD1. Germline V gives CDR1 SEHNR, CDR2 FQNEAQ (reference sequence). This CDR3 has 15 amino acids. V dropped 5 bases and J dropped 1; count of bases not matched to a gene: 6. The CDR3 bases are TGTGCCAGCAGCGCAGAAGGGACAGGGAACACTGAAGCTTTCTTT. As protein: CASSAEGTGNTEAFF.

V and J are TRBV6-5 and TRBJ1-2; 7 bases match TRBD1. CDR3 length: 14 amino acids. Trimming at V came to 5 bases and at J to 8 bases, leaving 11 bases not matched to a gene. Germline CDR1 reads MNHEY; CDR2 reads SVGAGI. The CDR3 reads CASSQEGGAKGYTF. CDR3 nucleotide sequence: TGTGCCAGCAGTCAGGAAGGGGGCGCGAAAGGCTACACCTTC.

In DNA, the CDR3 is TGTGCCAGCAGTTCACAGGGGGTTGATGGCTACACCTTC. This gives the protein CASSSQGVDGYTF. V gene TRBV12-3 or TRBV12-4 combines with J gene TRBJ1-2; 8 nucleotides match TRBD1. Trimming took 4 bases from V and 6 from J; bases not matched to a gene: 4. This CDR3 comprises 13 residues.

J is TRBJ2-1 and V is TRBV7-9; 8 bases fit TRBD2. V was clipped by 1 base and J by 1 base; unmatched bases: 9. The CDR3 sequence is 18 residues long. CDR1 is SEHNR and CDR2 is FQNEAQ in the germline V gene (reference sequence). The CDR3 region is CASSLGEGLVFSYNEQFF. The CDR3 DNA reads as TGTGCCAGCAGCTTAGGGGAGGGACTAGTGTTTTCCTACAATGAGCAGTTCTTC.

The rearrangement links TRBV3-1 (or the pseudogene TRBV3-2) to TRBJ2-5; possibly TRBD2 for D (7 bases). The germline V and J ends were trimmed by 7 bases and 5 bases, with 14 bases remaining between them. The CDR3 is 13 amino acids. CDR1 is LGHDT, CDR2 YNNKEL, per germline (reference sequence). Here the CDR3 reads CASTEGGLETQYF. The CDR3 DNA is TGTGCCAGCACGGAGGGGGGGTTGGAGACCCAGTACTTC.

This clone was found once. The rearrangement uses TRBV6-1 and TRBJ1-2; tentatively, D is TRBD1 (5 bases). This CDR3 is built from 19 residues. Germline lookup yields CDR1 MNHNS and CDR2 SASEGT. V was pared by 3 bases and J by 4 bases, with 27 bases between. CDR3 loop: CASSDGGSQARAGVYGYTF. In DNA, the CDR3 is TGTGCCAGCAGTGACGGGGGATCGCAGGCTAGAGCGGGAGTCTATGGCTACACCTTC.

The rearrangement uses TRBV7-2 and TRBJ1-6; the D gene is possibly TRBD1 (5 bases). V lost 5 bases to trimming and J lost 8 bases, with 13 bases between them. Germline V gene lookup returns CDR1 SGHTA and CDR2 FQGNSA. This CDR3 region has 14 residues. The CDR3 loop is CASSAAGTYSPLHF. CDR3 nucleotides: TGTGCCAGCAGCGCGGCCGGGACCTATTCACCCCTCCACTTT.

The chain recombines TRBV6-1 with TRBJ1-6, with D perhaps TRBD1 (6 bases). Germline values: CDR1 MNHNS, CDR2 SASEGT. CDR3 length equals 15 residues. With 2 bases removed from V and 5 bases from J, the gap between germline ends came to 10 bases. The DNA for the CDR3 is TGTGCCAGCAGTGAAACAGGGTCCCATAATTCACCCCTCCACTTT. The encoded protein is CASSETGSHNSPLHF.

The chain recombines TRBV9 with TRBJ1-1, with a tentative D call TRBD1 (6 bases). Trimming removed 0 bases from V and 5 bases from J, with 14 bases in between. Germline V gene data show CDR1 as SGDLS and CDR2 as YYNGEE. The CDR3 contains 15 residues. The CDR3 is CASSVVLQGRTEAFF. CDR3 sequence (DNA): TGTGCCAGCAGCGTAGTATTACAGGGCAGGACTGAAGCTTTCTTT.

The DNA for the CDR3 is TGTGCCAGCAGCTTGAGGGCATCTGGGGCCAACGTCCTGACTTTC. Its protein is CASSLRASGANVLTF. The J gene is TRBJ2-6, the V gene TRBV5-4, with D unresolved. Germline V gene sequence: CDR1 SGHNT, CDR2 YYREEE (reference sequence). The CDR3 contains 15 residues. Trimming removed 1 base from V and 1 base from J, with 6 bases in between. Combining the CDR3 with reference TRBV5-4 and TRBJ2-6 gives the whole variable domain ETGVTQSPTHLIKTRGQQVTLRCSSQSGHNTVSWYQQALGQGPQFIFQYYREEENGRGNFPPRFSGLQFPNYSSELNVNALELDDSALYLCASSLRASGANVLTFGAGSRLTVL.

The rearrangement uses TRBV4-2 and TRBJ1-2; tentatively, D is TRBD1 (5 bases). Trimming stripped 4 bases from V and 6 bases from J, with 21 bases between. Germline V lookup: CDR1 LGHNA, CDR2 YNFKEQ. CDR3 length: 16 residues. CDR3 amino acids: CASSPRGQEGQDGYTF. In DNA form, the CDR3 reads TGTGCCAGCAGCCCCAGAGGGCAGGAGGGGCAGGATGGCTACACCTTC.

The rearrangement links TRBV19 to TRBJ1-2; D is unclear. Germline-derived CDR1 and CDR2 are LNHDA and SQIVND (reference sequence). The CDR3 contains 13 residues. V was clipped by 3 bases and J by 8 bases, with 13 bases between them. This CDR3 reads CASSIWNLGGYTF. CDR3 nucleotides: TGTGCCAGTAGTATCTGGAACCTTGGGGGCTACACCTTC.

This clone is a singleton in its sample. The chain is built from TRBV12-3 or TRBV12-4 and TRBJ1-2; D is unclear. Trimming pared 7 bases from V and 4 bases from J, leaving 10 bases between. This CDR3 spans 12 amino acids. For the CDR3, the DNA is TGTGCCAGCACCCCGGACGGCTATGGCTACACCTTC. This encodes CASTPDGYGYTF.

This clone was found a few times. This rearrangement joins TRBV9 to TRBJ1-6; the D gene is possibly TRBD1 (5 bases). The germline CDR1 and CDR2 sequences are SGDLS and YYNGEE. The V end was cut by 5 bases, the J end by 7 bases, with 13 bases between. The CDR3 is 14 amino acids. The CDR3 sequence: CASSPAGENSPLHF. CDR3 DNA sequence: TGTGCCAGCAGTCCTGCGGGGGAGAATTCACCCCTCCACTTT.

This sequence joins TRBV29-1 and TRBJ2-5, with TRBD1 matching 8 bases. V was clipped by 4 bases and J by 5 bases; unmatched bases: 6. The CDR3 is 13 residues long. Germline loops: CDR1 SQVTM, CDR2 ANQGSEA. The CDR3 sequence is CSVAQGALETQYF. The CDR3 DNA sequence: TGCAGCGTTGCTCAGGGGGCGCTGGAGACCCAGTACTTC.

This clone occurred once. The chain couples TRBV30 to TRBJ2-2, with D perhaps given as TRBD1 or TRBD2 (5 bases each). Trimming left V 0 bases short and J 5 bases short, with 16 bases between. Germline CDR1 reads GTSNPN; CDR2 reads SVGIG (reference sequence). The CDR3 is 16 amino acids. For the CDR3, the DNA is TGTGCCTGGAGTGTACTCGGGACGGGACGTACCGGGGAGCTGTTTTTT. Protein product: CAWSVLGTGRTGELFF.

The V and J genes are TRBV5-6 and TRBJ1-1; the match to TRBD1 covers 10 bases. Losses at the gene ends were 4 bases for V and 4 bases for J; bases not matched to a gene: 16. CDR3 length: 18 amino acids. Germline V gene lookup returns CDR1 SGHDT and CDR2 YYEEEE. CDR3 coding DNA: TGTGCCAGCAGCGGGTTGGTGGGACAGGGGCGAGGAACCACTGAAGCTTTCTTT. Amino acid sequence: CASSGLVGQGRGTTEAFF. Full variable domain (missing parts from reference TRBV5-6 and TRBJ1-1): DAGVTQSPTHLIKTRGQQVTLRCSPKSGHDTVSWYQQALGQGPQFIFQYYEEEERQRGNFPDRFSGHQFPNYSSELNVNALLLGDSALYLCASSGLVGQGRGTTEAFFGQGTRLTVV.

This chain joins TRBV5-6 and TRBJ2-7; TRBD1 might be the D (5 bases). The CDR3 runs 12 residues. V shed 4 bases and J shed 7 bases, with 12 bases lying between them. Germline-derived CDR1 and CDR2 are SGHDT and YYEEEE. The CDR3 reads CASSVGPGEQYF. CDR3 nucleotides: TGTGCCAGCAGCGTAGGGCCAGGGGAGCAGTACTTC.

The DNA for the CDR3 is TGTGCCAGCACTGGACAGATCAATGAGCAGTTCTTC. Amino acid sequence: CASTGQINEQFF. The V gene is TRBV28, the J gene TRBJ2-1, with D possibly TRBD1 on 6 matching bases. The germline V and J ends were trimmed by 7 bases and 6 bases, with 10 bases remaining between them. CDR1 is MDHEN and CDR2 is SYDVKM in the germline V gene. The CDR3 contains 12 residues. The full variable domain, in which reference TRBV28 and TRBJ2-1 provide the parts outside the CDR3, is DVKVTQSSRYLVKRTGEKVFLECVQDMDHENMFWYRQDPGLGLRLIYFSYDVKMKEKGDIPEGYSVSREKKERFSLILESASTNQTSMYLCASTGQINEQFFGPGTRLTVL.

The rearrangement links TRBV7-2 to TRBJ2-1; D remains unclear. V was pared by 3 bases and J by 8 bases, with 5 bases between. This CDR3 is 11 amino acids long. Germline V gives CDR1 SGHTA, CDR2 FQGNSA. The DNA of the CDR3 is TGTGCCAGCAGCTTTTATTATGAGCAGTTCTTC. This sequence encodes CASSFYYEQFF.